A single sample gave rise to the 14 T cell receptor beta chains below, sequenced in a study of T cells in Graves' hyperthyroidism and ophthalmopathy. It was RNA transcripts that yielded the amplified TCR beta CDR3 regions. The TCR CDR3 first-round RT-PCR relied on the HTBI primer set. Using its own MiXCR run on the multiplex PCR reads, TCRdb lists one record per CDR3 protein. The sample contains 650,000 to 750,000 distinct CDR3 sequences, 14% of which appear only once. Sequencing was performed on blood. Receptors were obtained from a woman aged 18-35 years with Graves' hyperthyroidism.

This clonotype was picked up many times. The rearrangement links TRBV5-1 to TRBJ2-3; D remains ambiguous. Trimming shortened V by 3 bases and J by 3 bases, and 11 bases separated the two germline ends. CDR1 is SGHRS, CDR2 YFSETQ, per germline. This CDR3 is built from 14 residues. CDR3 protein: CASSSSAATDTQYF. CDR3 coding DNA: TGCGCCAGCAGCTCGAGCGCGGCAACAGATACGCAGTATTTT.

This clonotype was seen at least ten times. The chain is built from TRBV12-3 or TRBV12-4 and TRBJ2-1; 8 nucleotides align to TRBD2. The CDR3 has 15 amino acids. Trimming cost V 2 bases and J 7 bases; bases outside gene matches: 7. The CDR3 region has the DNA TGTGCCAGCAGTTTACCGGGACTAGTTTCTAATGAGCAGTTCTTC. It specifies CASSLPGLVSNEQFF.

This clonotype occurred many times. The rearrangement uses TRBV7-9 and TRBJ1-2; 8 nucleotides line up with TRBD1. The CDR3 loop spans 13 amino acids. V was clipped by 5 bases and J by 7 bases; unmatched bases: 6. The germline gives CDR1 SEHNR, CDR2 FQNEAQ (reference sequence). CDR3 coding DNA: TGTGCCAGCAGCCCGACAGGGGATCCTGGCTACACCTTC. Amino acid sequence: CASSPTGDPGYTF.

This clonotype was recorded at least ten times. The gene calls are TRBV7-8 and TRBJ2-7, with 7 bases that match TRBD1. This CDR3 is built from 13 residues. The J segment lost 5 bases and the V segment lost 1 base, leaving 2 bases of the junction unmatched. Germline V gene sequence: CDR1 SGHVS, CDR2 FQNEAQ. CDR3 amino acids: CASSLDRGHEQYF. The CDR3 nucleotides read TGTGCCAGCAGCTTAGACAGGGGCCACGAGCAGTACTTC.

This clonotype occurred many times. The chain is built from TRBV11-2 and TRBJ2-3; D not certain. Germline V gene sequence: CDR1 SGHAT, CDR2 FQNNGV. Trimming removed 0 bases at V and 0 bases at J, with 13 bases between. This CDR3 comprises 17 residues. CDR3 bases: TGTGCCAGCAGCTTAGACGGGCAGAGGTACAGCACAGATACGCAGTATTTT. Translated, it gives CASSLDGQRYSTDTQYF.

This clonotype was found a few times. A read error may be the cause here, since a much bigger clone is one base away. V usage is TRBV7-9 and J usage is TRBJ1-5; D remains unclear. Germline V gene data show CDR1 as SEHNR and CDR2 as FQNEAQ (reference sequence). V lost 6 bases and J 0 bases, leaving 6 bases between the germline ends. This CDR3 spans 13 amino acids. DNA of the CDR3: TGTGCCAGCAGGGAGGATAGCAATCAGCCCCAGCATTTT. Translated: CASREDSNQPQHF.

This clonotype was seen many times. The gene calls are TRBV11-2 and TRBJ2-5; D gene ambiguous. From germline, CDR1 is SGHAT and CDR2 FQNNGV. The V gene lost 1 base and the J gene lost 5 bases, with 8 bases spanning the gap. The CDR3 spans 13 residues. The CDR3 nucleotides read TGTGCCAGCAGCTTAGTTCACTTGGAGACCCAGTACTTC. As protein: CASSLVHLETQYF.

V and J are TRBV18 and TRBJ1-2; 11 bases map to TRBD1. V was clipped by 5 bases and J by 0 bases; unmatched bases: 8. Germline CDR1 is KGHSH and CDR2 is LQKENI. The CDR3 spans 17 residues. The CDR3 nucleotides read TGTGCCAGCTCAAAGAGGACAGGGGGCTCCGCTAACTATGGCTACACCTTC. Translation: CASSKRTGGSANYGYTF.

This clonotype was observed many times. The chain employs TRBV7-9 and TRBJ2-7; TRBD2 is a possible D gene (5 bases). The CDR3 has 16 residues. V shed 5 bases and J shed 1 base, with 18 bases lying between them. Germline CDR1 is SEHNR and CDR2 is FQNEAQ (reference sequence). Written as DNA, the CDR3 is TGTGCCAGCAGCCCCTCGACCGGGATGGGGTCCTACGAGCAGTACTTC. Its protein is CASSPSTGMGSYEQYF.

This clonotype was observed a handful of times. The CDR3 protein is CASSPPGAGAFYEQYF. Written as DNA, the CDR3 is TGTGCCAGCAGCCCCCCAGGAGCGGGAGCATTCTACGAGCAGTACTTC. V usage is TRBV7-9 and J usage is TRBJ2-7; 8 nucleotides align to TRBD2. This CDR3 contains 16 residues. Trimming at V came to 5 bases and at J to 3 bases, leaving 12 bases not matched to a gene. The germline CDR1 and CDR2 sequences are SEHNR and FQNEAQ (reference sequence).

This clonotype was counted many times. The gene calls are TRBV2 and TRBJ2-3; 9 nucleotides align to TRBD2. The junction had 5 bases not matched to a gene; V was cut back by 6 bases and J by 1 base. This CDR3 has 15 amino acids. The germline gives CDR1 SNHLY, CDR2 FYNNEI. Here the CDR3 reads CASRYLAGGTDTQYF. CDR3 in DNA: TGTGCCAGCAGGTATTTAGCGGGAGGCACAGATACGCAGTATTTT.

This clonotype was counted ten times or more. For the CDR3, the DNA is TGCAGTGCTACACCGGGACAGGCATACAATGAGCAGTTCTTC. Translation gives CSATPGQAYNEQFF. The chain combines TRBV20-1 with TRBJ2-1; 8 bases agree with TRBD1. Germline V gives CDR1 DFQATT, CDR2 SNEGSKA (reference sequence). V lost 4 bases, J lost 4 bases, and 6 bases stayed unmatched. The length of the CDR3 is 14 residues.

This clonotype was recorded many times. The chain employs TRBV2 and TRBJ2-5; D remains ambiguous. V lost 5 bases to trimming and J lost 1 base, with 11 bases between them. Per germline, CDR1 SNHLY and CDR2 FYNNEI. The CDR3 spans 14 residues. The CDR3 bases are TGTGCCAGCAGTAACAGCAATATCCAAGAGACCCAGTACTTC. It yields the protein CASSNSNIQETQYF.

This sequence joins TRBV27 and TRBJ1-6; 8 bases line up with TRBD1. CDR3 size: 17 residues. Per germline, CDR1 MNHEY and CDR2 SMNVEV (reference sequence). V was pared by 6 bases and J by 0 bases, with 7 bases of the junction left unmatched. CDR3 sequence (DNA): TGTGCCAGCAGGCTTCGACAGGGGAGCTCCTATAATTCACCCCTCCACTTT. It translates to CASRLRQGSSYNSPLHF.